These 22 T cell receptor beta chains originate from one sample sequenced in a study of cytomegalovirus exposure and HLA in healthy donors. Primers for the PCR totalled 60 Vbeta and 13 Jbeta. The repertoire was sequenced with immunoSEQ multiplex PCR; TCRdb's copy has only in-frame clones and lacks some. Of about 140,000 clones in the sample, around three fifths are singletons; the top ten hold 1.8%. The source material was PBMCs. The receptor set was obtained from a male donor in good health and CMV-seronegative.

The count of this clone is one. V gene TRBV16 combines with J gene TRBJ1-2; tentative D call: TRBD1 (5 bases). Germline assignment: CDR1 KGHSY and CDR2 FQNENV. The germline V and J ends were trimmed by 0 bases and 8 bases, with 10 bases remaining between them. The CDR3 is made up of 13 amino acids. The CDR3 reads CASSQSGGDGYTF. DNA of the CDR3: TGTGCCAGCAGCCAATCTGGCGGGGACGGCTACACCTTC.

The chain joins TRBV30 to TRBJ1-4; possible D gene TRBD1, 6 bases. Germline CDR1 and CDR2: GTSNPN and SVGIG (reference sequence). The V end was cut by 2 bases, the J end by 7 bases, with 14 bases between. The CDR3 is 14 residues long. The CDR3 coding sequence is TGTGCCTGGAGTCCAGGGGCCTGGGGTGAAAAACTGTTTTTT. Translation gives CAWSPGAWGEKLFF.

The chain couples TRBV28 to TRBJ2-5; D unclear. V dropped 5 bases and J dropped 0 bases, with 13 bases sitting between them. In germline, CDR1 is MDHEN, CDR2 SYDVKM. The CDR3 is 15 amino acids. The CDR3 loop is CASSGFGQYQETQYF. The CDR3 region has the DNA TGTGCCAGCAGTGGATTTGGGCAGTACCAAGAGACCCAGTACTTC.

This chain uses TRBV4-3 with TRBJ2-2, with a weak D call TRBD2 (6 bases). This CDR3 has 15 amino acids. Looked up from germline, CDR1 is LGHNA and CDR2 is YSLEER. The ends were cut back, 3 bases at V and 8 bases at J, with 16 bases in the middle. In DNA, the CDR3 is TGCGCCAGCAGCCAGGGAGACACGGGAGAGGGGGAGCTGTTTTTT. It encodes CASSQGDTGEGELFF.

In DNA form, the CDR3 reads TGTGCCAGCAGCTCTCGGACACGATCCTACGAGCAGTACTTC. It codes for CASSSRTRSYEQYF. This chain connects TRBV7-6 to TRBJ2-5, with a tentative D call TRBD1 (5 bases). Near its end, the DNA agrees better with TRBJ2-7, so the J call may be wrong. The CDR3 is 14 amino acids. The germline CDR1 and CDR2 sequences are SGHVS and FNYEAQ.

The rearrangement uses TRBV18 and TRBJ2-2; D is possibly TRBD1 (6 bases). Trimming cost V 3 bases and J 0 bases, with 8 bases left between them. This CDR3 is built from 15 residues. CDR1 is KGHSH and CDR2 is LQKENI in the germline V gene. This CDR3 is CASSPGTTNTGELFF. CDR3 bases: TGTGCCAGCTCACCCGGGACAACGAACACCGGGGAGCTGTTTTTT.

Here the CDR3 DNA reads TGTGCCAGCAGCGTAACCGGGACACTAAACTCCTACGAGCAGTACTTC. Translated: CASSVTGTLNSYEQYF. This rearrangement joins TRBV9 to TRBJ2-7; D is perhaps TRBD1 (6 bases). Germline-derived CDR1 and CDR2 are SGDLS and YYNGEE. The V gene lost 1 base and the J gene lost 0 bases, with 14 bases spanning the gap. This CDR3 has 16 residues. Drawing the rest from reference TRBV9 and TRBJ2-7, the complete variable domain is DSGVTQTPKHLITATGQRVTLRCSPRSGDLSVYWYQQSLDQGLQFLIQYYNGEERAKGNILERFSAQQFPDLHSELNLSSLELGDSALYFCASSVTGTLNSYEQYFGPGTRLTVT.

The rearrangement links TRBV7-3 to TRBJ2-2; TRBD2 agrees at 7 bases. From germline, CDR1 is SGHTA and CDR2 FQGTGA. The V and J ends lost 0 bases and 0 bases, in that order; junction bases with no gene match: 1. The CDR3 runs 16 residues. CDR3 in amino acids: CASSLTGGANTGELFF. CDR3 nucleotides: TGTGCCAGCAGCTTAACTGGGGGGGCGAACACCGGGGAGCTGTTTTTT.

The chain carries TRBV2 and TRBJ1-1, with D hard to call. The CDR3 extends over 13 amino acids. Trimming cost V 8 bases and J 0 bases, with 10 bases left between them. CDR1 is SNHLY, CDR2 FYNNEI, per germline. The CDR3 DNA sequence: TGTGCCAGCGGAGCACTGATGAACACTGAAGCTTTCTTT. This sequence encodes CASGALMNTEAFF. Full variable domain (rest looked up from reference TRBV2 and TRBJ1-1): EPEVTQTPSHQVTQMGQEVILRCVPISNHLYFYWYRQILGQKVEFLVSFYNNEISEKSEIFDDQFSVERPDGSNFTLKIRSTKLEDSAMYFCASGALMNTEAFFGQGTRLTVV.

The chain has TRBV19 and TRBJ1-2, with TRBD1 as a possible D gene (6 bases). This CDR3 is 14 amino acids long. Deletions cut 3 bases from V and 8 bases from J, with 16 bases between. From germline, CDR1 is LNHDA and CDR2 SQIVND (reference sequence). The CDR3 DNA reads TGTGCCAGTAGTATTCAGGGGCCCCTAGGGGGCTACACCTTC. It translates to CASSIQGPLGGYTF.

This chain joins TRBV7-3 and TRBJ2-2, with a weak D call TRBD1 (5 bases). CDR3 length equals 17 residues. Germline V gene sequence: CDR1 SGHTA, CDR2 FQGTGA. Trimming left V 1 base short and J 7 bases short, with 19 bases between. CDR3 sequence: CASSLMSSGLKGGELFF. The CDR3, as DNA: TGTGCCAGCAGCTTAATGTCCTCAGGGTTGAAGGGCGGGGAGCTGTTTTTT.

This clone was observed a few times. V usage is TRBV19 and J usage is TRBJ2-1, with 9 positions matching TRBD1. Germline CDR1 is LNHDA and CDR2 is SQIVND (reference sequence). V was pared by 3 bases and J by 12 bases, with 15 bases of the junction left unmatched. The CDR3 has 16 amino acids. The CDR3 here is CASSMIGDRASRTQFF. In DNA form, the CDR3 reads TGTGCCAGTAGTATGATAGGGGACAGGGCCTCCCGAACGCAGTTCTTC.

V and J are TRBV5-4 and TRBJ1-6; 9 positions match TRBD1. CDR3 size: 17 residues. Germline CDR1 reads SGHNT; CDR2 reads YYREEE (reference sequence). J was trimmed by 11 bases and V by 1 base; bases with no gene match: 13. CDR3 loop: CASSLIPGGTGSAPLHF. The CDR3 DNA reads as TGTGCCAGCAGCTTGATCCCGGGGGGGACAGGGTCGGCACCCCTCCACTTT.

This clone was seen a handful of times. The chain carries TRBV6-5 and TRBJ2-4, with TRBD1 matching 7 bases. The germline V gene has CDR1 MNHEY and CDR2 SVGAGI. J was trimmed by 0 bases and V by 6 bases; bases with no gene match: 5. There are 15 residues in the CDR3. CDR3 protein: CASSRGQLAKNIQYF. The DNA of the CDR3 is TGTGCCAGCAGCCGGGGACAGCTAGCCAAAAACATTCAGTACTTC.

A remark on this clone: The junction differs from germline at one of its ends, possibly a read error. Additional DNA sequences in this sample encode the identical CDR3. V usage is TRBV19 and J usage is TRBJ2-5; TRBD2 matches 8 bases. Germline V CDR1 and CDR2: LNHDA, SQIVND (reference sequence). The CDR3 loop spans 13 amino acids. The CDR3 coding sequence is TGCGCCAGTAGTAGCGGGGCATGGGGGACCCAGTACTTC. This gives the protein CASSSGAWGTQYF.

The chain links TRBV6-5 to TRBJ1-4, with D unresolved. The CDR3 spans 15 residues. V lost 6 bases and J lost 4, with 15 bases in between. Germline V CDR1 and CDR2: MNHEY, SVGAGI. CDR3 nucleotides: TGTGCCAGCAGCAGCGGGGATTCTAGTAATGAAAAACTGTTTTTT. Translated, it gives CASSSGDSSNEKLFF.

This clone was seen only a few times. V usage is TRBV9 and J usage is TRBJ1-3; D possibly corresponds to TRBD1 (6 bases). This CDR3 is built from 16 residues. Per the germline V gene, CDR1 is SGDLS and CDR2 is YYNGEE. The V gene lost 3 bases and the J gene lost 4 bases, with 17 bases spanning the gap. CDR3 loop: CASSAPKMGTGNTIYF. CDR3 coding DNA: TGTGCCAGCAGCGCCCCAAAGATGGGGACAGGAAACACCATATATTTT.

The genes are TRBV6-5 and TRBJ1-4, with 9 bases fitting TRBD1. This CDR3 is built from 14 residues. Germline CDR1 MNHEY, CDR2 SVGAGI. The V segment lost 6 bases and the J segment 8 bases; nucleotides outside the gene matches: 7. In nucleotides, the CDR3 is TGTGCCAGCAGGAGGGGGGACAGGGTCGAAAAACTGTTTTTT. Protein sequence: CASRRGDRVEKLFF.

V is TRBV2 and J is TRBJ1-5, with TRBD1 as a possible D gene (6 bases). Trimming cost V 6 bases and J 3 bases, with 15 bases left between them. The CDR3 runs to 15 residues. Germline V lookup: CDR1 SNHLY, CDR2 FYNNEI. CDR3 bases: TGTGCCAGCAGGCGCAGGGGTACCCCCAATCAGCCCCAGCATTTT. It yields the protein CASRRRGTPNQPQHF.

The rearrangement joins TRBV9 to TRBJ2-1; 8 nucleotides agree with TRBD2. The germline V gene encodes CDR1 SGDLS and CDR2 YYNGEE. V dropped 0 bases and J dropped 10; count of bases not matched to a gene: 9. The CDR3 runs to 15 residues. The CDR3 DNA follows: TGTGCCAGCAGCGTAGGGGGCGGGGGGTATCTAGAGCAGTTCTTC. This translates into CASSVGGGGYLEQFF.

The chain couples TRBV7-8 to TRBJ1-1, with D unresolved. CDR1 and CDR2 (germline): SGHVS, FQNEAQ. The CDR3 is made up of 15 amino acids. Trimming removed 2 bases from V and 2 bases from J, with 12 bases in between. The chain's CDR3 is CASSLIFEGNTEAFF. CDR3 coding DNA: TGTGCCAGCAGCTTAATCTTTGAGGGAAACACTGAAGCTTTCTTT.

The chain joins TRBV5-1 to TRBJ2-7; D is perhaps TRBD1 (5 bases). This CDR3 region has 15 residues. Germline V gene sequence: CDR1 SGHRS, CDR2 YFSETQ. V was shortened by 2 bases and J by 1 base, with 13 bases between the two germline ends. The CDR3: CASSFKETESYEQYF. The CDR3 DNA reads TGCGCCAGCAGCTTCAAGGAGACAGAGTCCTACGAGCAGTACTTC.